The TCR beta chain described here comes from a study of shared clonotypes between healthy human individuals. The table lists this clone with a count of one. What it binds is not known. CDR1 and CDR2 (germline): MNHNS, SASEGT. There are 13 residues in the CDR3. V was pared by 7 bases and J by 4 bases, with 13 bases between. Those who donated, Caucasian adults without exception, all lived in Nashville, Tennessee. Investigators spread the genomic DNA of each subset evenly over several immunoSEQ plates. Original handling: Owing to the provision of junction-only sequences devoid of quality scores by immunoSEQ, filtering differed. Here immunoSEQ multiplex PCR was the method, and the copy in TCRdb shows in-frame clones only, minus some. Clone size and V and J calls were adopted from that table, with D and trimming inferred from the DNA. This table has approximately 530,000 clones, 90% to 97% appearing once.

Whole-study findings and limits: Naive CD4 clonotypes were shared across a handful of donors at roughly 5.5%.

V and J are TRBV6-1 and TRBJ1-2; D is perhaps TRBD1 (5 bases). This receptor was taken from a woman in her twenties or thirties in good health. The sample comprised naive CD4+ T cells sorted from blood. Subset in this sample: CD45RA+ positively selected. The CDR3 is CASIPRQFYGYTF. Written as DNA, the CDR3 is TGTGCCAGCATTCCCCGACAGTTCTATGGCTACACCTTC.